This T cell receptor beta chain derives from a study of shared clonotypes between healthy human individuals. Findings and limits, study-wide: What naive subsets generally showed was a larger estimated richness than memory subsets showed. Owing to a small donor count, the genetic and exposure-history diversity represented was limited.

The study ran the assay at deep level. Measured with immunoSEQ multiplex PCR; TCRdb has only the in-frame clones, and not every one. Of some 1,900,000 clones listed, less than 95% are singletons. The V and J ends lost 4 bases and 0 bases, in that order; junction bases with no gene match: 7. This CDR3 region has 16 residues. The germline V gene has CDR1 SGHTA and CDR2 FQGNSA. Naive CD8 cells, CD45RO-negative and positively selected for CCR7, excluded terminally differentiated effector memory CD45RA+ cells. All the donors were Caucasian adults who lived in Nashville, Tennessee. About this clone: What it binds is unknown.

The clonotype comes from a man younger than 35 in good health. Sample: naive CD8+ T cells sorted from blood. The chain combines TRBV7-2 with TRBJ2-3; 7 bases line up with TRBD2. The CDR3 bases are TGTGCCAGCAGCTCGACTAGCCGACCTAGCACAGATACGCAGTATTTT. The encoded protein is CASSSTSRPSTDTQYF.